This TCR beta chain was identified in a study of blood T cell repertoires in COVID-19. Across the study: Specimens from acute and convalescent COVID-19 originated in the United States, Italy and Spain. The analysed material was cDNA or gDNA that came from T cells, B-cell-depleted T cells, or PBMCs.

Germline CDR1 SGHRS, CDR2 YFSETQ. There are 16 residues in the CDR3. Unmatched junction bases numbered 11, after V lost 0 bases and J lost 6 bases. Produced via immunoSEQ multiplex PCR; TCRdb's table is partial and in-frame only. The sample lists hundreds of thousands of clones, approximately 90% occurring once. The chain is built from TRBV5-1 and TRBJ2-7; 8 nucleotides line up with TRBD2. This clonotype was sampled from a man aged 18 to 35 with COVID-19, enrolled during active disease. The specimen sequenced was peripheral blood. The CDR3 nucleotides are TGCGCCAGCAGCTTGGTCCGGGGTAGCGGGATGAGCGAGCAGTACTTC. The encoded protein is CASSLVRGSGMSEQYF.